The T cell receptor (beta chain) described here comes from a study of identical twins. With no exceptions, donors were healthy Caucasians. This clonotype was observed many times. Its antigen is not identified. Through template switching, a universal primer site was introduced, and the cDNA contained unique molecular identifiers. From the 5' RACE reads, TCRdb called clonotypes with MiXCR, one entry per CDR3 protein. Among approximately 260,000 distinct CDR3 sequences, about 9% were seen once, and the ten largest hold approximately 3%. This CDR3 comprises 15 residues. Germline CDR1 DFQATT, CDR2 SNEGSKA (reference sequence). Trimming removed 4 bases from V and 3 bases from J, with 16 bases in between. Findings and limits, study-wide: Conclusions relied on cross-sectional statistical analysis, not following the same donors.

These records were also assigned to another study, of yellow fever vaccine responses in identical twins.

Sequenced input: CD8+ T cells sorted from blood. This clonotype was obtained from a woman aged 18-29 years in good health. The chain links TRBV20-1 to TRBJ2-4; weak D call: TRBD1 (8 bases). CDR3 residues: CSATDRAGVKNIQYF. CDR3 DNA: TGCAGTGCTACGGACAGGGCGGGGGTCAAAAACATTCAGTACTTC.